These T cell receptor beta chains were read from a single sample in a study of blood T cell repertoires in COVID-19. Some clones are missing from TCRdb's copy, which holds only in-frame ones; the method was immunoSEQ multiplex PCR. Of around 400,000 clones listed, under 90% are singletons. The sample comprised PBMCs or T cells enriched from blood (not recorded which). Every receptor here comes from a woman in her 30s who had recovered from COVID-19. The CDR3 runs from the conserved cysteine through the conserved F or W. The order of the fields is D gene, J gene, V gene, clone size, CDR3 protein, CDR3 DNA. The D gene is left open where the match is weak. Part of the rows lack a size; the others show once, few, many or a class for expanded clones.

d_gene: TRBD1; j_gene: TRBJ1-1; v_gene: TRBV11-3; abundance: -; CDR3aa: CASSSRQGTEAFF; CDR3nt: TGTGCCAGCAGTTCTCGACAGGGCACTGAAGCTTTCTTT
d_gene: TRBD1; j_gene: TRBJ1-1; v_gene: TRBV6-5; abundance: -; CDR3aa: CASSSEDRGDTEAFF; CDR3nt: TGTGCCAGCAGTTCAGAGGACAGGGGCGACACTGAAGCTTTCTTT
d_gene: -; j_gene: TRBJ1-2; v_gene: TRBV27; abundance: -; CDR3aa: CASRRNRVSGYTF; CDR3nt: TGTGCCAGCAGACGAAACAGGGTCAGTGGCTACACCTTC
d_gene: TRBD1; j_gene: TRBJ1-1; v_gene: TRBV5-1; abundance: -; CDR3aa: CASSMDRGTEAFF; CDR3nt: TGCGCCAGCAGCATGGACAGGGGGACTGAAGCTTTCTTT
d_gene: -; j_gene: TRBJ1-1; v_gene: TRBV30; abundance: -; CDR3aa: CAWRWTPNTEAFF; CDR3nt: TGTGCCTGGAGATGGACACCGAACACTGAAGCTTTCTTT
d_gene: TRBD1; j_gene: TRBJ1-2; v_gene: TRBV25-1; abundance: -; CDR3aa: CASSALTGGAYGYTF; CDR3nt: TGTGCCAGCAGTGCCCTCACAGGGGGCGCCTATGGCTACACCTTC
d_gene: -; j_gene: TRBJ2-1; v_gene: TRBV12-3/TRBV12-4; abundance: -; CDR3aa: CASSRGYNEQFF; CDR3nt: TGTGCCAGCAGTAGGGGTTACAATGAGCAGTTCTTC
d_gene: -; j_gene: TRBJ2-3; v_gene: TRBV7-2; abundance: -; CDR3aa: CAGNGNRSSTDTQYF; CDR3nt: TGTGCCGGCAACGGGAACAGATCTAGCACAGATACGCAGTATTTT
d_gene: TRBD1; j_gene: TRBJ2-4; v_gene: TRBV5-4; abundance: -; CDR3aa: CASSIDRDDIQYF; CDR3nt: TGTGCCAGCAGCATAGACAGGGATGACATTCAGTACTTC
d_gene: -; j_gene: TRBJ2-7; v_gene: TRBV10-3; abundance: -; CDR3aa: CAIRTASYEQYF; CDR3nt: TGTGCCATCAGGACAGCCTCCTACGAGCAGTACTTC
d_gene: -; j_gene: TRBJ1-4; v_gene: TRBV30; abundance: -; CDR3aa: CAWSPLRTRLFF; CDR3nt: TGTGCCTGGAGTCCCCTGAGGACAAGGCTGTTTTTT
d_gene: -; j_gene: TRBJ2-7; v_gene: TRBV12-5; abundance: -; CDR3aa: CASGLKGQGQTYEQYF; CDR3nt: TGTGCTAGTGGTTTGAAGGGGCAGGGACAAACCTACGAGCAGTACTTC
d_gene: TRBD1; j_gene: TRBJ2-7; v_gene: TRBV10-2; abundance: -; CDR3aa: CATTGGISEQYF; CDR3nt: TGCGCCACGACAGGGGGCATTAGCGAGCAGTACTTC
d_gene: TRBD1; j_gene: TRBJ1-1; v_gene: TRBV27; abundance: -; CDR3aa: CASSLSQGAVTEAFF; CDR3nt: TGTGCCAGCAGTTTATCCCAGGGGGCTGTCACTGAAGCTTTCTTT
d_gene: -; j_gene: TRBJ2-3; v_gene: TRBV6-5; abundance: -; CDR3aa: CASSSPAGRTDTQYF; CDR3nt: TGTGCCAGCAGTTCCCCGGCGGGGCGCACAGATACGCAGTATTTT
d_gene: TRBD1; j_gene: TRBJ1-2; v_gene: TRBV7-3; abundance: -; CDR3aa: CASSDRTGAYGYTF; CDR3nt: TGTGCCAGCAGCGACCGGACAGGAGCCTATGGCTACACCTTC
d_gene: -; j_gene: TRBJ1-1; v_gene: TRBV18; abundance: -; CDR3aa: CASLKGRENAEAFF; CDR3nt: TGTGCCAGCTTAAAGGGGAGGGAGAATGCTGAAGCTTTCTTT
d_gene: TRBD1; j_gene: TRBJ2-7; v_gene: TRBV30; abundance: -; CDR3aa: CAWTRQGAGEQYF; CDR3nt: TGTGCCTGGACTCGACAGGGGGCGGGGGAGCAGTACTTC
d_gene: -; j_gene: TRBJ2-1; v_gene: TRBV9; abundance: few; CDR3aa: CASSVDNVLEQFF; CDR3nt: TGTGCCAGCAGCGTAGACAACGTTCTTGAGCAGTTCTTC
d_gene: TRBD1; j_gene: TRBJ2-3; v_gene: TRBV28; abundance: -; CDR3aa: CASSLKDRVTDTQYF; CDR3nt: TGTGCCAGCAGTTTAAAGGACAGGGTCACAGATACGCAGTATTTT
d_gene: -; j_gene: TRBJ1-2; v_gene: TRBV6-6; abundance: -; CDR3aa: CASSPSGQSSYTF; CDR3nt: TGTGCCAGCAGTCCCTCGGGACAATCATCTTACACCTTC
d_gene: -; j_gene: TRBJ2-7; v_gene: TRBV20-1; abundance: -; CDR3aa: CSARGRDEQYF; CDR3nt: TGCAGTGCTAGAGGCAGGGACGAGCAGTACTTC
d_gene: -; j_gene: TRBJ2-7; v_gene: TRBV9; abundance: -; CDR3aa: CASSFQPGLGYEQYF; CDR3nt: TGTGCCAGCAGCTTCCAACCCGGACTGGGCTACGAGCAGTACTTC
d_gene: -; j_gene: TRBJ1-1; v_gene: TRBV18; abundance: -; CDR3aa: CASSPIDGEGTEAFF; CDR3nt: TGTGCCAGCTCCCCGATTGATGGGGAGGGAACTGAAGCTTTCTTT
d_gene: -; j_gene: TRBJ1-1; v_gene: TRBV19; abundance: -; CDR3aa: CASRRGPNTEAFF; CDR3nt: TGTGCCAGTCGAAGGGGCCCGAACACTGAAGCTTTCTTT
d_gene: TRBD1; j_gene: TRBJ2-7; v_gene: TRBV7-2; abundance: -; CDR3aa: CASRDRGPYEQYF; CDR3nt: TGTGCCAGCCGGGACAGGGGCCCCTACGAGCAGTACTTC
d_gene: -; j_gene: TRBJ1-2; v_gene: TRBV7-9; abundance: -; CDR3aa: CASVREGYGYTF; CDR3nt: TGTGCCAGCGTCCGGGAGGGCTATGGCTACACCTTC
d_gene: -; j_gene: TRBJ1-4; v_gene: TRBV7-2; abundance: -; CDR3aa: CASSWIPGTISKEKLFF; CDR3nt: TGTGCCAGCAGCTGGATCCCCGGGACAATTAGTAAGGAAAAACTGTTTTTT
d_gene: TRBD1; j_gene: TRBJ1-4; v_gene: TRBV6-2/TRBV6-3; abundance: -; CDR3aa: CASSSTGLPNEKLFF; CDR3nt: TGTGCCAGCAGTTCGACAGGGCTTCCTAATGAAAAACTGTTTTTT
d_gene: -; j_gene: TRBJ1-1; v_gene: TRBV29-1; abundance: -; CDR3aa: CSVARNTEAFF; CDR3nt: TGCAGCGTTGCCAGAAACACTGAAGCTTTCTTT
d_gene: -; j_gene: TRBJ2-1; v_gene: TRBV5-1; abundance: -; CDR3aa: CASSLRTLESYNEQFF; CDR3nt: TGCGCCAGCAGCCTACGGACTTTAGAGTCCTACAATGAGCAGTTCTTC
d_gene: -; j_gene: TRBJ1-3; v_gene: TRBV2; abundance: -; CDR3aa: CASSSTGDTIYF; CDR3nt: TGTGCCAGCAGTTCGACTGGAGACACCATATATTTT
d_gene: TRBD1; j_gene: TRBJ1-1; v_gene: TRBV6-1; abundance: -; CDR3aa: CASSARRQGLDTEAFF; CDR3nt: TGTGCCAGCAGTGCCAGGAGACAGGGTTTAGACACTGAAGCTTTCTTT
d_gene: -; j_gene: TRBJ2-5; v_gene: TRBV19; abundance: -; CDR3aa: CASSMGQGNSLETQYF; CDR3nt: TGTGCCAGTAGTATGGGTCAGGGGAATTCATTGGAGACCCAGTACTTC
d_gene: -; j_gene: TRBJ2-7; v_gene: TRBV19; abundance: -; CDR3aa: CASSIARGGSSYEQYF; CDR3nt: TGTGCCAGTAGTATAGCCAGGGGCGGAAGCTCCTACGAGCAGTACTTC
d_gene: -; j_gene: TRBJ1-2; v_gene: TRBV19; abundance: -; CDR3aa: CASSSVEDPYGYTF; CDR3nt: TGTGCCAGTAGTTCTGTCGAGGATCCATATGGCTACACCTTC
d_gene: -; j_gene: TRBJ1-2; v_gene: TRBV5-5; abundance: -; CDR3aa: CASSPGAQYGYTF; CDR3nt: TGTGCCAGCAGCCCAGGGGCTCAGTACGGCTACACCTTC
d_gene: -; j_gene: TRBJ1-4; v_gene: TRBV19; abundance: -; CDR3aa: CASSPRTANEKLFF; CDR3nt: TGTGCCAGTAGTCCTCGGACAGCAAATGAAAAACTGTTTTTT
d_gene: TRBD2; j_gene: TRBJ2-1; v_gene: TRBV9; abundance: -; CDR3aa: CASNNEASGVGEQFF; CDR3nt: TGTGCCAGCAACAACGAAGCTAGCGGGGTGGGTGAGCAGTTCTTC
d_gene: -; j_gene: TRBJ1-1; v_gene: TRBV2; abundance: -; CDR3aa: CASSRQVTNTEAFF; CDR3nt: TGTGCCAGCAGTAGACAGGTGACGAACACTGAAGCTTTCTTT
d_gene: TRBD1; j_gene: TRBJ1-3; v_gene: TRBV13; abundance: -; CDR3aa: CATNWITGDSGNTIYF; CDR3nt: TGTGCCACAAATTGGATAACAGGGGACTCTGGAAACACCATATATTTT
d_gene: -; j_gene: TRBJ1-6; v_gene: TRBV5-6; abundance: few; CDR3aa: CASSLANSPLHF; CDR3nt: TGTGCCAGCAGCTTGGCGAATTCACCCCTCCACTTT
d_gene: -; j_gene: TRBJ2-3; v_gene: TRBV6-5; abundance: -; CDR3aa: CATLISSGVTDTQYF; CDR3nt: TGTGCCACCCTAATAAGTTCAGGGGTCACAGATACGCAGTATTTT
d_gene: -; j_gene: TRBJ2-5; v_gene: TRBV5-1; abundance: -; CDR3aa: CASSLAIGAQETQYF; CDR3nt: TGCGCCAGCAGCTTGGCCATCGGAGCACAAGAGACCCAGTACTTC
d_gene: -; j_gene: TRBJ2-6; v_gene: TRBV2; abundance: -; CDR3aa: CASSGRVSSGANVLTF; CDR3nt: TGTGCCAGCAGTGGGAGGGTCAGCTCTGGGGCCAACGTCCTGACTTTC
d_gene: -; j_gene: TRBJ2-1; v_gene: TRBV10-2; abundance: -; CDR3aa: CASGVAAGYEQFF; CDR3nt: TGCGCCAGCGGGGTAGCGGCGGGCTATGAGCAGTTCTTC
d_gene: -; j_gene: TRBJ2-7; v_gene: TRBV6-5; abundance: -; CDR3aa: CASSPRTVTYEQYF; CDR3nt: TGTGCCAGCAGTCCTCGGACAGTCACCTACGAGCAGTACTTC
d_gene: TRBD1; j_gene: TRBJ1-2; v_gene: TRBV30; abundance: -; CDR3aa: CAWNTGGNYGYTF; CDR3nt: TGTGCCTGGAATACAGGGGGGAACTATGGCTACACCTTC
d_gene: -; j_gene: TRBJ1-2; v_gene: TRBV2; abundance: -; CDR3aa: CASSWESTPGSYTF; CDR3nt: TGTGCCAGCAGCTGGGAGAGCACCCCGGGTAGCTACACCTTC
d_gene: -; j_gene: TRBJ2-5; v_gene: TRBV7-9; abundance: -; CDR3aa: CASSFGGGAETQYF; CDR3nt: TGTGCCAGCAGCTTTGGAGGGGGCGCAGAGACCCAGTACTTC
d_gene: -; j_gene: TRBJ2-3; v_gene: TRBV10-3; abundance: -; CDR3aa: CAISESDRLTDTQYF; CDR3nt: TGTGCCATCAGTGAGTCCGACAGGTTAACAGATACGCAGTATTTT
d_gene: TRBD1; j_gene: TRBJ2-7; v_gene: TRBV7-2; abundance: -; CDR3aa: CASSLTGTGGYYEQYF; CDR3nt: TGTGCCAGCAGCTTAACCGGGACAGGGGGTTACTACGAGCAGTACTTC